The present entry profiles one T cell receptor (beta chain) with its context. Its antigen remains unidentified. The germline V gene encodes CDR1 SEHNR and CDR2 FQNEAQ (reference sequence). The V end was cut by 5 bases, the J end by 3 bases, with 8 bases between. This CDR3 is built from 14 residues. The sample originates from a study of siplizumab effects on memory and regulatory T cells. Study outcomes and limitations: Some alloreactive sequences were traceable to unstimulated CD4+ memory cells, and siplizumab significantly reduced them.

Sequenced by immunoSEQ multiplex PCR; TCRdb stores in-frame clones only, minus some. Altogether 2,700 or so clones are present, 55% to 80% being singletons, with the ten largest covering approximately 55%. The receptor's source is a human donor in good health. The chain recombines TRBV7-9 with TRBJ1-6; D is unclear. The sample taken for sequencing was TEMRA CD8+ T cells sorted from blood. The subset denotes: unstimulated CD8+ CD45RA+ effector memory T cells. In nucleotides, the CDR3 is TGTGCCAGCAGCCACCGGGACTATAATTCACCCCTCCACTTT. Translating gives CASSHRDYNSPLHF. The whole variable domain, filled in from reference TRBV7-9 and TRBJ1-6, reads DTGVSQNPRHKITKRGQNVTFRCDPISEHNRLYWYRQTLGQGPEFLTYFQNEAQLEKSRLLSDRFSAERPKGSFSTLEIQRTEQGDSAMYLCASSHRDYNSPLHFGNGTRLTVT.